This T cell receptor (beta chain) was obtained from a study of T cells in localized non-small cell lung cancer. Looked up from germline, CDR1 is SGHAT and CDR2 is FQNNGV. V shed 4 bases and J 5 bases; nucleotides not matched to a gene: 10. The CDR3 contains 15 residues. The protocol was immunoSEQ multiplex PCR, while the TCRdb copy is restricted to in-frame clones and leaves out a portion. There are about 40,000 clones in the sample; 81% occur only once, and under 7.5% lies in the top ten. The chain employs TRBV11-2 and TRBJ2-5; 7 positions match TRBD2. Sample: peripheral blood mononuclear cells, taken before any cancer treatment. The receptor comes from a male donor at least 60 years old with stage II lung adenocarcinoma. The CDR3 DNA follows: TGTGCCAGCAGCTCCCATGGGGGGGAGGGGGAGACCCAGTACTTC. Encoded protein: CASSSHGGEGETQYF. The complete variable domain, with remaining parts taken from reference TRBV11-2 and TRBJ2-5, reads EAGVAQSPRYKIIEKRQSVAFWCNPISGHATLYWYQQILGQGPKLLIQFQNNGVVDDSQLPKDRFSAERLKGVDSTLKIQPAKLEDSAVYLCASSSHGGEGETQYFGPGTRLLVL.